Listed below are T cell receptor beta chains from one sample, sequenced in a study of cytomegalovirus exposure and HLA in healthy donors. Method: immunoSEQ multiplex PCR; TCRdb's copy keeps in-frame clones and lacks some. This sample has about 170,000 clones, with just under 90% found just once. The material sequenced was PBMCs. These TCRs come from a woman aged 25 to 39 in good health and CMV-seronegative. Both conserved end residues are trimmed from each CDR3. A row's size may be missing; if present it is once, few, many or a size class.

v_call: TRBV7-2; j_call: TRBJ1-4; clone_size: -; cdr3_aa: ASSRSPSIGGEKLF
v_call: TRBV9; j_call: TRBJ2-1; clone_size: -; cdr3_aa: ASSGKSRGLLGEQF
v_call: TRBV11-2; j_call: TRBJ1-2; clone_size: -; cdr3_aa: ASRPGTSYGYT
v_call: TRBV29-1; j_call: TRBJ2-7; clone_size: -; cdr3_aa: SVESSKDYEQY
v_call: TRBV6-5; j_call: TRBJ1-1; clone_size: -; cdr3_aa: ASSSGTGGLTF
v_call: TRBV9; j_call: TRBJ2-1; clone_size: few; cdr3_aa: ASSVSGGANNEQF
v_call: TRBV7-8; j_call: TRBJ2-3; clone_size: -; cdr3_aa: ASSNSGGANTQY
v_call: TRBV27; j_call: TRBJ2-1; clone_size: -; cdr3_aa: ASSPARVAGFGVSSYNEQF
v_call: TRBV9; j_call: TRBJ2-2; clone_size: -; cdr3_aa: ASRQGADTGELF
v_call: TRBV4-1; j_call: TRBJ1-1; clone_size: -; cdr3_aa: ASSQTPMGEAF
v_call: TRBV27; j_call: TRBJ2-2; clone_size: -; cdr3_aa: ASSTSGELF
v_call: TRBV27; j_call: TRBJ1-1; clone_size: -; cdr3_aa: ASSWQGATEAF
v_call: TRBV27; j_call: TRBJ2-7; clone_size: -; cdr3_aa: ASRPGLSYEQY
v_call: TRBV27; j_call: TRBJ2-7; clone_size: -; cdr3_aa: ASAPGLFYEQY
v_call: TRBV19; j_call: TRBJ2-1; clone_size: -; cdr3_aa: ASSIGVGERGYNEQF
v_call: TRBV11-2; j_call: TRBJ1-3; clone_size: -; cdr3_aa: ASSYRGGSGSTIY
v_call: TRBV4-3; j_call: TRBJ2-7; clone_size: -; cdr3_aa: ASSQSPLQGYEQY
v_call: TRBV7-9; j_call: TRBJ1-6; clone_size: -; cdr3_aa: ASSLGGTGAPNSPLH
v_call: TRBV14; j_call: TRBJ2-1; clone_size: -; cdr3_aa: ASSRTRILPASYNEQF
v_call: TRBV2; j_call: TRBJ1-3; clone_size: -; cdr3_aa: ASSGDTGNTIY
v_call: TRBV6-6; j_call: TRBJ2-1; clone_size: -; cdr3_aa: ASSAWSSSYNEQF
v_call: TRBV5-6; j_call: TRBJ2-7; clone_size: -; cdr3_aa: ASSWGGGGEQY
v_call: TRBV10-3; j_call: TRBJ2-7; clone_size: -; cdr3_aa: AISERKGLADSYEQY
v_call: TRBV7-9; j_call: TRBJ1-2; clone_size: -; cdr3_aa: ASSLGQAIT
v_call: TRBV30; j_call: TRBJ1-6; clone_size: few; cdr3_aa: AWGLGENSPLH
v_call: TRBV6-5; j_call: TRBJ1-6; clone_size: -; cdr3_aa: ASSRVANSPLH
v_call: TRBV13; j_call: TRBJ2-2; clone_size: -; cdr3_aa: ASSLGQGVTGELF
v_call: TRBV27; j_call: TRBJ2-4; clone_size: -; cdr3_aa: ASSSLRNIQY
v_call: TRBV5-4; j_call: TRBJ2-1; clone_size: -; cdr3_aa: ASSEGATEQF
v_call: TRBV7-6; j_call: TRBJ2-7; clone_size: -; cdr3_aa: ASSRHRERDSYEQY
v_call: TRBV15; j_call: TRBJ2-7; clone_size: -; cdr3_aa: ATSRGPGHTYEQY
v_call: TRBV5-1; j_call: TRBJ1-4; clone_size: -; cdr3_aa: ASSLFDRVGEKLF
v_call: TRBV7-7; j_call: TRBJ2-1; clone_size: -; cdr3_aa: ASSLGTSGGKYNEQF
v_call: TRBV4-3; j_call: TRBJ2-1; clone_size: -; cdr3_aa: ASSQGRGTGNEQF
v_call: TRBV10-2; j_call: TRBJ2-7; clone_size: few; cdr3_aa: ASRTSGGNYEQY
v_call: TRBV5-4; j_call: TRBJ2-7; clone_size: -; cdr3_aa: ASSSAGGEQY
v_call: TRBV6-4; j_call: TRBJ2-3; clone_size: -; cdr3_aa: ASSLTLTGGDTQY
v_call: TRBV27; j_call: TRBJ2-7; clone_size: -; cdr3_aa: ASSRGRGASYEQY
v_call: TRBV7-2; j_call: TRBJ1-4; clone_size: -; cdr3_aa: ASSLDWGADEKLF
v_call: TRBV5-8; j_call: TRBJ2-7; clone_size: -; cdr3_aa: ASSPRDSSYEQY
v_call: TRBV6-1; j_call: TRBJ1-4; clone_size: -; cdr3_aa: ASMTSRDRAEKLF
v_call: TRBV5-1; j_call: TRBJ2-6; clone_size: -; cdr3_aa: ASSWDSGGPSGANVLT
v_call: TRBV2; j_call: TRBJ1-5; clone_size: -; cdr3_aa: ASRPTANQPQH
v_call: TRBV9; j_call: TRBJ1-2; clone_size: -; cdr3_aa: ASSVVVDSESNYGYT
v_call: TRBV18; j_call: TRBJ2-5; clone_size: -; cdr3_aa: ASSRVAGTPNQETQY
v_call: TRBV25-1; j_call: TRBJ2-2; clone_size: -; cdr3_aa: ASSEWQENTGELF
v_call: TRBV27; j_call: TRBJ2-1; clone_size: -; cdr3_aa: ASSVLTVSSYNEQF
v_call: TRBV2; j_call: TRBJ1-6; clone_size: -; cdr3_aa: ASSVGVNSPLH
v_call: TRBV5-6; j_call: TRBJ2-7; clone_size: -; cdr3_aa: ASSSPGTLRNEQY
v_call: TRBV2; j_call: TRBJ2-7; clone_size: -; cdr3_aa: ASSQDRGGEQY
v_call: TRBV2; j_call: TRBJ2-7; clone_size: -; cdr3_aa: ASSVGQATYEQY
v_call: TRBV2; j_call: TRBJ2-5; clone_size: -; cdr3_aa: ARKTGEETQY
v_call: TRBV5-5; j_call: TRBJ2-7; clone_size: -; cdr3_aa: ASSYRGPPYEQY